A selection of T cell receptor beta chains follows, all from one sample in a study of cytomegalovirus exposure and HLA in healthy donors. Sequencing used immunoSEQ multiplex PCR; TCRdb keeps in-frame clones, though not all of them. The sample lists over 150,000 clones, 70% to 80% occurring once. Sequences were obtained from PBMCs. Source of these receptors: a woman aged 40 to 50 in good health and CMV-seronegative. Each CDR3 is given without its conserved first and last residue. Clone size, where shown, is once, few, many, or a class for clones that have expanded.

abundance	v_gene	j_gene	CDR3aa
NA	TRBV5-4	TRBJ2-7	ASSPDRGRYEQY
few	TRBV6-1	TRBJ2-7	ASRGQGAEQY
NA	TRBV28	TRBJ2-1	ASSRALAGGNNEQF
NA	TRBV5-1	TRBJ2-1	ASRVGLGEQF
few	TRBV7-9	TRBJ1-1	ASSPPGQGYTEAF
NA	TRBV7-6	TRBJ1-1	ASSLSNTEAF
NA	TRBV9	TRBJ2-7	ASSVGSGDEQY
once	TRBV28	TRBJ2-7	ASSLDPDRGNKQY
NA	TRBV27	TRBJ2-7	ASSSRQASYEQY
few	TRBV28	TRBJ2-3	ASSSAGQGGD
NA	TRBV7-9	TRBJ2-5	ASSLAGGQETQY
NA	TRBV5-1	TRBJ2-1	ASSSGLRLAGFYNEQF
NA	TRBV5-1	TRBJ1-3	ASSLTGENTIY
NA	TRBV4-1	TRBJ2-7	ASSQLRGTSGGAVYEQY
once	TRBV20-1	TRBJ2-7	SARANYEQY
NA	TRBV27	TRBJ2-5	ASSLGQGPLETQY
NA	TRBV11-3	TRBJ2-3	ASSRNLLRDRATSAQY
NA	TRBV11-3	TRBJ2-3	ASSPVPSGVTDTQY